The clone carrying this TCR beta chain was found many times. The antigen is undetermined. MiXCR, applied by TCRdb to the reads, yields one record per CDR3 protein. The sample shows about 24,000 distinct CDR3 sequences, about 23% of them seen only once. These data belong to a study of T cell repertoires in cytomegalovirus infection. Germline loops: CDR1 MNHEY, CDR2 SMNVEV (reference sequence). The CDR3 is made up of 18 amino acids. With V trimmed by 4 bases and J by 0 bases, 13 bases remained unmatched. The origin of this receptor is a human donor in good health (CMV status not recorded). Some clones in this sample may be carry-over from other donors' samples. The V call is TRBV27, the J call TRBJ2-3; TRBD2 matches 7 bases. Sequenced material: CD8+ T cells from cultured PBMCs, taken from culture after CMV antigen stimulation. The CDR3 spells CASSSLGLGPPSTDTQYF. The CDR3 DNA reads TGTGCCAGCAGTTCATTAGGACTAGGCCCGCCTAGCACAGATACGCAGTATTTT.